This TCR beta chain was observed in a study of cytomegalovirus exposure and HLA in healthy donors. Study context: From about 179 million T cells, an earlier analysis saw 110 million or so unique TCR beta sequences.

CDR1 is SGHRS and CDR2 is YFSETQ in the germline V gene. Losses at the gene ends were 2 bases for V and 4 bases for J; bases not matched to a gene: 6. CDR3 length: 16 residues. The table lists this clone with a count of one. Its antigen is as yet unknown. General observations from the study: A later analysis reportedly found that, within productive TCRs, an Asian-associated ancestry cluster had fewer N-insertions than the mean observed across the roughly 700 donors.

PCR involved 60 Vbeta and 13 Jbeta primers. The method was immunoSEQ multiplex PCR; TCRdb's version includes in-frame clones alone and lacks a portion of them. The sample shows about 180,000 clones, over 80% of them seen only once. The receptor's source is a man aged 35 to 55 in good health and CMV-seronegative. Sequencing input: PBMCs. This sequence joins TRBV5-1 and TRBJ2-2; 9 bases match TRBD1. The CDR3 sequence: CASSLGETGGTGELFF. CDR3 sequence (DNA): TGCGCCAGCAGCTTAGGGGAGACAGGGGGCACCGGGGAGCTGTTTTTT.